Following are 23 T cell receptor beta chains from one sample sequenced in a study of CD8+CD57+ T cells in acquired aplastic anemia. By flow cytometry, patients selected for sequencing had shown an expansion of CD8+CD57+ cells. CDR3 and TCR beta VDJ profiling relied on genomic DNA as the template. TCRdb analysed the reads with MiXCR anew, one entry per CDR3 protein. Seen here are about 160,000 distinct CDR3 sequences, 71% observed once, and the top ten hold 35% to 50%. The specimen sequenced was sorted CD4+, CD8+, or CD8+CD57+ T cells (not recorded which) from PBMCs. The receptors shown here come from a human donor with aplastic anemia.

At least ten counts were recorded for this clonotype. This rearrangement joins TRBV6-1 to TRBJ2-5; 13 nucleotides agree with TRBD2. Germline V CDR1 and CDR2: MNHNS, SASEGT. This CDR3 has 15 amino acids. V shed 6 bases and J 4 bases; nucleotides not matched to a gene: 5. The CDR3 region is CASRVLAGGGETQYF. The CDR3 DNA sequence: TGTGCCAGCAGGGTACTAGCGGGAGGGGGAGAGACCCAGTACTTC.

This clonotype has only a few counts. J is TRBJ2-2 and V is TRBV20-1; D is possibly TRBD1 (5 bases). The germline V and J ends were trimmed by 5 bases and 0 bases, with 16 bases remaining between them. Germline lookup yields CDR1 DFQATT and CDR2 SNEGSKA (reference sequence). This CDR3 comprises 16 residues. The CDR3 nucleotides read TGCAGTGCTCAGCCCCAGGGCTGTGCGAACACCGGGGAGCTGTTTTTT. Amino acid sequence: CSAQPQGCANTGELFF.

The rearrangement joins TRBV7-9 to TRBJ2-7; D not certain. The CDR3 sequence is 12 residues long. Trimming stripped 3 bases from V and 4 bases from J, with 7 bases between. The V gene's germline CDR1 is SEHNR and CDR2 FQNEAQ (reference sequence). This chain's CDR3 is CASSFDPYEQYF. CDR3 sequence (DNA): TGTGCCAGCAGCTTCGACCCATACGAGCAGTACTTC.

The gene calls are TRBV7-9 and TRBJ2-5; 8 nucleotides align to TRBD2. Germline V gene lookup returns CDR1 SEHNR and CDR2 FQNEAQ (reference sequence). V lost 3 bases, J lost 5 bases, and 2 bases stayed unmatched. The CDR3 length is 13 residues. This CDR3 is CASSFIAGETQYF. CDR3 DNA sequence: TGTGCCAGCAGCTTCATAGCGGGGGAGACCCAGTACTTC.

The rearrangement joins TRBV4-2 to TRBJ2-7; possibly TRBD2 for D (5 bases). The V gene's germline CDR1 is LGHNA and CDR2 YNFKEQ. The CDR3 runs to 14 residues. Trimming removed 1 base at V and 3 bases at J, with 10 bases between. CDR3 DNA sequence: TGTGCCAGCAGCCAAGGGACTGGACGCTACGAGCAGTACTTC. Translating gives CASSQGTGRYEQYF.

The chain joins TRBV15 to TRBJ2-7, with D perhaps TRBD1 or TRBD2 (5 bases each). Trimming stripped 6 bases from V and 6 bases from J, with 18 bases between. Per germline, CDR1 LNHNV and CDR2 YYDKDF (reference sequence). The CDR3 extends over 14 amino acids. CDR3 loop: CATSPRDGASEQYF. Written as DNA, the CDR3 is TGTGCCACCAGTCCTAGGGACGGGGCATCCGAGCAGTACTTC. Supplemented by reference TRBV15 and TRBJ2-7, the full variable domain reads DAMVIQNPRYQVTQFGKPVTLSCSQTLNHNVMYWYQQKSSQAPKLLFHYYDKDFNNEADTPDNFQSRRPNTSFCFLDIRSPGLGDTAMYLCATSPRDGASEQYFGPGTRLTVT.

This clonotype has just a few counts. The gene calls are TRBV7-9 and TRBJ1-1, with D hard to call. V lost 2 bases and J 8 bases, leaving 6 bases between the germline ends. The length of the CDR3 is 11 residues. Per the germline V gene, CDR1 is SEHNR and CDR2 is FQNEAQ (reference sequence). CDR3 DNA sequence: TGTGCCAGCAGCTTAAATGGGGAAGCTTTCTTT. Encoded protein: CASSLNGEAFF.

Here the CDR3 DNA reads TGTGCCGCCACGGAAGGGGGGACGGGGACCCAGTACTTC. This codes for CAATEGGTGTQYF. The genes are TRBV10-3 and TRBJ2-5; D possibly uses TRBD1 or TRBD2 (6 bases each). V shed 11 bases and J shed 7 bases, with 20 bases lying between them. The CDR3 length is 13 residues. Looked up from germline, CDR1 is ENHRY and CDR2 is SYGVKD.

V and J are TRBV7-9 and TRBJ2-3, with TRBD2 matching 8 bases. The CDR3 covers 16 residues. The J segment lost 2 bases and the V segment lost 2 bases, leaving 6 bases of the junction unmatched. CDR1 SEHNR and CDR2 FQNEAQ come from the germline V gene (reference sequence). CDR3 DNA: TGTGCCAGCAGCTTAAGCCCAGCGGGGGCCACAGATACGCAGTATTTT. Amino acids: CASSLSPAGATDTQYF.

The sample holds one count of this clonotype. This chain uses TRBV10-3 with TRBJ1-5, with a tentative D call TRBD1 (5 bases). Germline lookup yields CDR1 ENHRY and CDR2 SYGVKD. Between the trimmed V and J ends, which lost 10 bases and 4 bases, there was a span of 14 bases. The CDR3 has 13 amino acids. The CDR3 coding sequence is TGTGCCACCGGAGCAGGGAGGAATCAGCCCCAGCATTTT. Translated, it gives CATGAGRNQPQHF.

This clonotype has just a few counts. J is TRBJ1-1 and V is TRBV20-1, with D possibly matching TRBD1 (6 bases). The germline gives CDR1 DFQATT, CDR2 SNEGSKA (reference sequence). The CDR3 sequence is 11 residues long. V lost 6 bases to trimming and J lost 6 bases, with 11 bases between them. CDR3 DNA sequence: TGCAGTGCAAACAGGGTTCCTGAAGCTTTCTTT. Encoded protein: CSANRVPEAFF.

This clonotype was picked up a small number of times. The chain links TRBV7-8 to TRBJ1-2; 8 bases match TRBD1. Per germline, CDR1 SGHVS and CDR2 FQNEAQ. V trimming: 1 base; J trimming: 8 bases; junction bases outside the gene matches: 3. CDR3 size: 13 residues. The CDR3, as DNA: TGTGCCAGCAGCTTAGGGACAGGGCGCGGCTACACCTTC. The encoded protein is CASSLGTGRGYTF.

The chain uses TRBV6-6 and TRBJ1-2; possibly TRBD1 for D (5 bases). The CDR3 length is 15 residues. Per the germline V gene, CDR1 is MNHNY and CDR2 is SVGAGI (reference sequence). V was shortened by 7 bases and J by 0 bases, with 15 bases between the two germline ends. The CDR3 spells CASIGTGLANYGYTF. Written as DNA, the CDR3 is TGTGCCAGCATCGGAACAGGCTTAGCTAACTATGGCTACACCTTC.

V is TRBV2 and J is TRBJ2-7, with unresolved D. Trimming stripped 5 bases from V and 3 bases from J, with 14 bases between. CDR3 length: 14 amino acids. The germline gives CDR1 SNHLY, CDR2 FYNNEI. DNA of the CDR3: TGTGCCAGCAGTTTACTGGGCCTCCGCTACGAGCAGTACTTC. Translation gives CASSLLGLRYEQYF.

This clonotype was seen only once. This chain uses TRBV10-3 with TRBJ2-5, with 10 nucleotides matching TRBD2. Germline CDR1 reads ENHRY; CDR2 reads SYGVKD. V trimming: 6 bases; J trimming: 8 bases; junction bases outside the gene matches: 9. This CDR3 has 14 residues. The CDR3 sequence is CAIRDSGGLETQYF. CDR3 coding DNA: TGTGCCATCAGGGATAGCGGGGGGCTTGAAACCCAGTACTTC.

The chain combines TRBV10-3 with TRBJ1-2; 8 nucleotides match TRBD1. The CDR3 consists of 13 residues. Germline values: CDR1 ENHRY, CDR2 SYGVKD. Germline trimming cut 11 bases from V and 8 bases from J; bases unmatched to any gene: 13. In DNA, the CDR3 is TGTGCCGTCGGACAGGGCGAAACTAGGGGCTACACCTTC. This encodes CAVGQGETRGYTF.

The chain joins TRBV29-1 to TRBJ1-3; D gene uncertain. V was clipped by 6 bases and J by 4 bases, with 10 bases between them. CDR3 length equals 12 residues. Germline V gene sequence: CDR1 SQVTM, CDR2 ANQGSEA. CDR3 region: CSVPGEGNTIYF. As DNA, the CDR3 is TGCAGCGTCCCCGGGGAGGGAAACACCATATATTTT.

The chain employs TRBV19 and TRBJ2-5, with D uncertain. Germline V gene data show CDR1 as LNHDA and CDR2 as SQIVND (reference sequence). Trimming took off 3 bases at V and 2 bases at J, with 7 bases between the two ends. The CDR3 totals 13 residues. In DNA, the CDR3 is TGTGCCAGTAGTATTAGCAGACAAGAGACCCAGTACTTC. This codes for CASSISRQETQYF.

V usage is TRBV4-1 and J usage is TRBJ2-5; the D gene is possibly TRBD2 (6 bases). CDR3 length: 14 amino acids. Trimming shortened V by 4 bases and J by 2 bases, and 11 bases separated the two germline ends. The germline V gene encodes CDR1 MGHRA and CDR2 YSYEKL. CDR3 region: CASSLPRGQETQYF. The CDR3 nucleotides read TGCGCCAGCAGCCTCCCCCGGGGGCAAGAGACCCAGTACTTC.

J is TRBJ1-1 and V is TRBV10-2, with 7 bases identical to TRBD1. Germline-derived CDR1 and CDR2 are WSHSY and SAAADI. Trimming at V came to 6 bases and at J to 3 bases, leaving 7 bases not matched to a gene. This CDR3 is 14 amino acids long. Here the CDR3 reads CASRQGPMDTEAFF. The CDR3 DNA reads TGCGCCAGCAGACAGGGGCCCATGGACACTGAAGCTTTCTTT.

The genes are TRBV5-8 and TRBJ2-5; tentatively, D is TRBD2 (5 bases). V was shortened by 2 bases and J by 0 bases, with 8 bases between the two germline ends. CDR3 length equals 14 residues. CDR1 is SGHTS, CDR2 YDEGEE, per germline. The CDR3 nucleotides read TGTGCCAGCAGCTTAGAGGGATACCAAGAGACCCAGTACTTC. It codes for CASSLEGYQETQYF.

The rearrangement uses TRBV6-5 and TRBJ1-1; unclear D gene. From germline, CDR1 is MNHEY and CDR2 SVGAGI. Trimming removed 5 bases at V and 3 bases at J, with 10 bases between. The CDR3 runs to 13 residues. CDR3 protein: CASSQEGYTEAFF. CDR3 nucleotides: TGTGCCAGCAGTCAGGAGGGTTACACTGAAGCTTTCTTT.

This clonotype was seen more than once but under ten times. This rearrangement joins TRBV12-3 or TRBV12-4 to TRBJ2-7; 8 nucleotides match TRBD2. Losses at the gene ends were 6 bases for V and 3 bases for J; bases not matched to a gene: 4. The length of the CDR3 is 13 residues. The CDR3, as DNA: TGTGCCAGCAGGGCCGGGACTAGCTACGAGCAGTACTTC. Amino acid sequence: CASRAGTSYEQYF.